This T cell receptor (beta chain) was documented in a study of T cell responses to AZD1222 COVID-19 vaccine. Assay used: immunoSEQ multiplex PCR; TCRdb lists only in-frame clones, some missing. There are 150,000 to 180,000 clones in the sample; roughly 90% occur only once, and approximately 17% lies in the top ten. The V end lost 1 base, the J end lost 0 bases, and 10 bases lay between the germline ends. CDR1 and CDR2 from the germline V gene are LGHNA and YNFKEQ. This CDR3 contains 16 residues. The sequence came from an adult in good health. The sequencing here drew on peripheral blood, taken on day 0 of AZD1222 vaccination. The rearrangement links TRBV4-2 to TRBJ2-1; tentatively, D is TRBD2 (6 bases). CDR3 bases: TGTGCCAGCAGCCAAGGGGACTTCCGCTCCTACAATGAGCAGTTCTTC. This sequence encodes CASSQGDFRSYNEQFF.